This T cell receptor beta chain was identified during a study of long-term antiretroviral therapy in people with HIV. Study-level results: Against controls, HIV repertoires showed narrower ranges of CDR3 length.

The immunoSEQ assay was v3.0, run at survey level. Libraries were prepared by immunoSEQ multiplex PCR; TCRdb keeps only in-frame clonotypes and omits some of them. This table holds 15,000 to 20,000 clones, approximately 73% found once. V shed 9 bases and J 3 bases; nucleotides not matched to a gene: 4. The CDR3 is made up of 13 amino acids. The germline V gene has CDR1 MDHEN and CDR2 SYDVKM. A remark on this clone: Its antigen is unidentified.

The clonotype originates from a woman in her 50s with HIV. The chain carries TRBV28 and TRBJ2-2; 7 nucleotides line up with TRBD2. Sequenced here: unsorted PBMCs, sampled about 2.6 years before starting antiretroviral therapy. CDR3 coding DNA: TGTGCCAGGGTGCGGGGGTACACCGGGGAGCTGTTTTTT. This translates into CARVRGYTGELFF.